The clone carrying this T cell receptor beta chain was seen only a few times. This CDR3 is 12 amino acids long. Germline lookup yields CDR1 KGHSH and CDR2 LQKENI. Trimming removed 5 bases at V and 6 bases at J, with 11 bases between. This sample stems from a study of T-cell reconstitution after alpha-beta-depleted transplantation in children. Construction of the TCRbeta library involved unique molecular identifiers. TCRdb re-called the PCR reads through MiXCR, storing one row per CDR3 protein. This sample has 350,000 to 450,000 distinct CDR3 sequences, with about an eighth found just once. Specimen: PBMCs, collected from the stem cell graft. The clonotype originates from a human donor who donated a stem cell graft to a child with Fanconi anemia. This sequence joins TRBV18 and TRBJ2-7; D is ambiguous. Here the CDR3 DNA reads TGTGCCAGCTCATTCGACTTCATCGAGCAGTACTTC. It yields the protein CASSFDFIEQYF.